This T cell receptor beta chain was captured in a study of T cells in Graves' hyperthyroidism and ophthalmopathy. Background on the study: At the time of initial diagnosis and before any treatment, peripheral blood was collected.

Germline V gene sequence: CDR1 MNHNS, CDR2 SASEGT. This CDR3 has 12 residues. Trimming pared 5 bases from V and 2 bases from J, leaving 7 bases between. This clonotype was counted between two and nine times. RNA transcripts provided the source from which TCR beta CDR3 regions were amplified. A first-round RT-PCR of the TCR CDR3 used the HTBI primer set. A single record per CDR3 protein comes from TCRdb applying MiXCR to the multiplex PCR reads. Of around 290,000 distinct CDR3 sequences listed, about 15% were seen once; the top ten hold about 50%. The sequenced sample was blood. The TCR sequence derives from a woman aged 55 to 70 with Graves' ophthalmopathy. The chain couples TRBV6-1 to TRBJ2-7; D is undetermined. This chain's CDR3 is CASSRLTYEQYF. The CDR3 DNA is TGTGCCAGCAGTCGCCTGACCTACGAGCAGTACTTC.